This T cell receptor (beta chain) was profiled in a study of human T cells and chemical hapten exposure. Study-level background: Small volume differences among pooled libraries mainly caused per-sample TCR yield variation.

Time point denoted: patch test 1, 2 weeks after DPC sensitization. Treatment meaning: therapeutic diphenylcyclopropenone sensitization with weekly scalp DPC. Separate cDNA molecules received unique molecular identifiers, which the library attached to them. MiXCR, applied by TCRdb to the RACE reads, yields one record per CDR3 protein. This table has approximately 100,000 distinct CDR3 sequences, around 10% appearing once. As for this clonotype: No antigen is known for it.

The junction had 5 bases not matched to a gene; V was cut back by 4 bases and J by 8 bases. The CDR3 loop spans 14 amino acids. Germline assignment: CDR1 KGHSH and CDR2 LQKENI. Findings of the study overall: No alteration of TCRs above 1 in 1000 frequency was seen with DPC sensitization. Compared to controls, expanded TCRs made significantly more large clusters of similar CDR3s.

This sequence joins TRBV18 and TRBJ1-6, with 7 bases lining up with TRBD1. This receptor was taken from a woman aged 40 to 50 with alopecia areata. Some clones in this sample may be carry-over from other donors' samples. The input for sequencing was whole blood, taken in connection with sensitization to the hapten diphenylcyclopropenone (DPC). Here the CDR3 DNA reads TGTGCCAGCTCACGACAGGGTATCGATTCACCCCTCCACTTT. Protein: CASSRQGIDSPLHF.